These T cell receptor beta chains were read from a single sample in a study of T cell repertoires in ileal Crohn's disease. Sequencing used immunoSEQ multiplex PCR; TCRdb keeps in-frame clones, though not all of them. The sample consists of some 16,000 clones, 92% of them appearing once. The sequenced sample was ileal tissue. The receptors here all came from an adult with Crohn's disease. CDR3s include the opening cysteine and the closing phenylalanine or tryptophan. Fields, in order: clone size, J gene, D gene, V gene, CDR3 protein, CDR3 DNA. A D gene is named only where the DNA matches it firmly. The size entry is marked missing in some rows and otherwise reads once, few, many or a size class.

clone_size: -
j_call: TRBJ1-2
d_call: TRBD1
v_call: TRBV11-2
cdr3_aa: CASSPRQGGYGYTF
cdr3_nt: TGTGCCAGCAGCCCCCGACAGGGAGGGTATGGCTACACCTTC

clone_size: few
j_call: TRBJ2-2
d_call: -
v_call: TRBV6-6
cdr3_aa: CASSSGTHNTGELFF
cdr3_nt: TGTGCCAGCAGTTCCGGGACACATAACACCGGGGAGCTGTTTTTT

clone_size: -
j_call: TRBJ1-3
d_call: -
v_call: TRBV15
cdr3_aa: CATSSHGSPGNTIYF
cdr3_nt: TGTGCCACCAGCAGCCATGGGTCCCCTGGAAACACCATATATTTT

clone_size: once
j_call: TRBJ1-4
d_call: -
v_call: TRBV5-1
cdr3_aa: CASSPEWGEKLFF
cdr3_nt: TGCGCCAGCAGCCCCGAGTGGGGGGAAAAACTGTTTTTT

clone_size: -
j_call: TRBJ1-1
d_call: -
v_call: TRBV6-1
cdr3_aa: CASGARVTVTEAFF
cdr3_nt: TGTGCCAGTGGGGCCCGGGTTACGGTCACTGAAGCTTTCTTT

clone_size: -
j_call: TRBJ1-1
d_call: -
v_call: TRBV19
cdr3_aa: CASSIQVDTEAFF
cdr3_nt: TGTGCCAGTAGTATTCAGGTCGACACTGAAGCTTTCTTT

clone_size: -
j_call: TRBJ2-2
d_call: -
v_call: TRBV4-2
cdr3_aa: CASSQEGVSLRELFF
cdr3_nt: TGTGCCAGCAGCCAAGAAGGTGTCTCCCTCCGGGAGCTGTTTTTT

clone_size: large
j_call: TRBJ1-1
d_call: -
v_call: TRBV5-4
cdr3_aa: CASSLASGMNTEAFF
cdr3_nt: TGTGCCAGCAGCTTGGCCTCCGGGATGAACACTGAAGCTTTCTTT

clone_size: -
j_call: TRBJ1-1
d_call: -
v_call: TRBV10-3
cdr3_aa: CAISESMVAGENTEAFF
cdr3_nt: TGTGCCATCAGTGAGTCGATGGTCGCAGGGGAGAACACTGAAGCTTTCTTT

clone_size: -
j_call: TRBJ1-5
d_call: -
v_call: TRBV5-1
cdr3_aa: CASSLVGDPEQPQHF
cdr3_nt: TGCGCCAGCAGCTTGGTCGGGGACCCCGAGCAGCCCCAGCATTTT

clone_size: -
j_call: TRBJ1-5
d_call: -
v_call: TRBV28
cdr3_aa: CASSLMQGGNQPQHF
cdr3_nt: TGTGCCAGCAGTTTAATGCAGGGCGGCAATCAGCCCCAGCATTTT

clone_size: once
j_call: TRBJ2-1
d_call: -
v_call: TRBV11-3
cdr3_aa: CASSPGAYRDEQFF
cdr3_nt: TGTGCCAGCAGCCCAGGGGCTTATCGGGATGAGCAGTTCTTC

clone_size: -
j_call: TRBJ1-4
d_call: TRBD1
v_call: TRBV30
cdr3_aa: CAWSLRGTGYEKLFF
cdr3_nt: TGTGCCTGGAGTCTCCGAGGGACAGGGTATGAAAAACTGTTTTTT

clone_size: -
j_call: TRBJ1-4
d_call: TRBD1
v_call: TRBV7-9
cdr3_aa: CASSLAQGPVNEKLFF
cdr3_nt: TGTGCCAGCAGCTTAGCACAGGGGCCGGTTAATGAAAAACTGTTTTTT

clone_size: -
j_call: TRBJ1-2
d_call: -
v_call: TRBV15
cdr3_aa: CATSRDRAGGYTF
cdr3_nt: TGTGCCACCAGCAGAGATAGGGCGGGTGGCTACACCTTC

clone_size: -
j_call: TRBJ2-1
d_call: -
v_call: TRBV10-1
cdr3_aa: CATKRVGLFYNEQFF
cdr3_nt: TGCGCCACCAAACGGGTAGGACTTTTCTACAATGAGCAGTTCTTC

clone_size: -
j_call: TRBJ1-2
d_call: -
v_call: TRBV5-6
cdr3_aa: CASSLDSNYGYTF
cdr3_nt: TGTGCCAGCAGCCTGGACAGCAACTATGGCTACACCTTC

clone_size: -
j_call: TRBJ2-7
d_call: -
v_call: TRBV18
cdr3_aa: CASSPRIFEWTDSYEQYF
cdr3_nt: TGTGCCAGCTCACCTAGGATTTTCGAATGGACAGACTCCTACGAGCAGTACTTC

clone_size: -
j_call: TRBJ2-3
d_call: -
v_call: TRBV11-2
cdr3_aa: CASSLTTYGTDTQYF
cdr3_nt: TGTGCCAGCAGCTTAACGACCTATGGCACAGATACGCAGTATTTT

clone_size: -
j_call: TRBJ2-3
d_call: TRBD1
v_call: TRBV7-6
cdr3_aa: CASSLAAGGSTDTQYF
cdr3_nt: TGTGCCAGCAGCTTAGCGGCAGGGGGATCCACAGATACGCAGTATTTT

clone_size: -
j_call: TRBJ1-2
d_call: -
v_call: TRBV9
cdr3_aa: CASSVDYGFGGYTF
cdr3_nt: TGTGCCAGCAGCGTAGACTATGGTTTCGGTGGCTACACCTTC

clone_size: -
j_call: TRBJ1-6
d_call: -
v_call: TRBV7-2
cdr3_aa: CASSQRSNSPLHF
cdr3_nt: TGTGCCAGCAGCCAGAGATCGAATTCACCCCTCCACTTT

clone_size: -
j_call: TRBJ2-5
d_call: -
v_call: TRBV2
cdr3_aa: CASSVWDWQTQYF
cdr3_nt: TGTGCCAGCAGTGTCTGGGATTGGCAGACCCAGTACTTC

clone_size: -
j_call: TRBJ2-2
d_call: TRBD1
v_call: TRBV6-4
cdr3_aa: CASSETGGTGELFF
cdr3_nt: TGTGCCAGCAGTGAAACAGGGGGCACCGGGGAGCTGTTTTTT

clone_size: -
j_call: TRBJ2-7
d_call: -
v_call: TRBV5-1
cdr3_aa: CASSRTGSYEQYF
cdr3_nt: TGCGCCAGCAGCCGTACAGGTTCCTACGAGCAGTACTTC

clone_size: -
j_call: TRBJ2-3
d_call: -
v_call: TRBV5-1
cdr3_aa: CASSLGRGLDTQYF
cdr3_nt: TGCGCCAGCAGCTTGGGGCGGGGCCTAGATACGCAGTATTTT

clone_size: -
j_call: TRBJ1-1
d_call: -
v_call: TRBV7-2
cdr3_aa: CASSPFGDTEAFF
cdr3_nt: TGTGCCAGCAGCCCATTTGGGGACACTGAAGCTTTCTTT

clone_size: -
j_call: TRBJ1-2
d_call: -
v_call: TRBV28
cdr3_aa: CASSLAAGWGYTF
cdr3_nt: TGTGCCAGCAGTTTGGCCGCAGGGTGGGGCTACACCTTC

clone_size: -
j_call: TRBJ2-5
d_call: TRBD2
v_call: TRBV7-9
cdr3_aa: CASSFRTSGGAEETQYF
cdr3_nt: TGTGCCAGCAGCTTTAGGACTAGCGGGGGGGCAGAAGAGACCCAGTACTTC

clone_size: -
j_call: TRBJ2-2
d_call: -
v_call: TRBV4-1
cdr3_aa: CASSQDGGMGTGELFF
cdr3_nt: TGCGCCAGCAGCCAAGATGGGGGAATGGGCACCGGGGAGCTGTTTTTT

clone_size: -
j_call: TRBJ2-1
d_call: TRBD1
v_call: TRBV5-5
cdr3_aa: CASSSGRTGVNEQFF
cdr3_nt: TGTGCCAGCAGCTCTGGGCGGACAGGGGTTAATGAGCAGTTCTTC

clone_size: few
j_call: TRBJ2-3
d_call: -
v_call: TRBV27
cdr3_aa: CASSLRGTPDTQYF
cdr3_nt: TGTGCCAGCAGTTTAAGGGGGACCCCAGATACGCAGTATTTT

clone_size: -
j_call: TRBJ1-2
d_call: -
v_call: TRBV13
cdr3_aa: CASWRTPGGQRVNYGYTF
cdr3_nt: TGTGCCAGCTGGCGGACCCCGGGGGGGCAAAGAGTTAACTATGGCTACACCTTC

clone_size: -
j_call: TRBJ1-3
d_call: TRBD1
v_call: TRBV7-2
cdr3_aa: CASGQGYSGNTIYF
cdr3_nt: TGTGCCAGCGGACAGGGTTACTCTGGAAACACCATATATTTT

clone_size: -
j_call: TRBJ1-3
d_call: -
v_call: TRBV15
cdr3_aa: CATSPSGNTIYF
cdr3_nt: TGTGCCACCAGCCCCTCTGGAAACACCATATATTTT

clone_size: -
j_call: TRBJ2-1
d_call: -
v_call: TRBV7-7
cdr3_aa: CASSLALYNEQFF
cdr3_nt: TGTGCCAGCAGCTTAGCCCTCTACAATGAGCAGTTCTTC

clone_size: -
j_call: TRBJ1-2
d_call: TRBD1
v_call: TRBV6-5
cdr3_aa: CASTATGFYGYTF
cdr3_nt: TGTGCCAGCACTGCGACAGGGTTCTATGGCTACACCTTC

clone_size: -
j_call: TRBJ1-4
d_call: -
v_call: TRBV19
cdr3_aa: CASSIPQGTKNEKLFF
cdr3_nt: TGTGCCAGTAGTATCCCACAGGGAACTAAAAATGAAAAACTGTTTTTT

clone_size: -
j_call: TRBJ2-5
d_call: -
v_call: TRBV5-5
cdr3_aa: CASSLYLGETQYF
cdr3_nt: TGTGCCAGCAGCTTATACCTTGGGGAGACCCAGTACTTC

clone_size: few
j_call: TRBJ2-1
d_call: TRBD2
v_call: TRBV6-6
cdr3_aa: CASSYSGLASEQFF
cdr3_nt: TGTGCCAGCAGTTACTCGGGACTAGCAAGTGAGCAGTTCTTC

clone_size: once
j_call: TRBJ2-7
d_call: TRBD1
v_call: TRBV28
cdr3_aa: CASSLQGYWQYF
cdr3_nt: TGTGCCAGCAGTCTACAGGGGTATTGGCAGTACTTC